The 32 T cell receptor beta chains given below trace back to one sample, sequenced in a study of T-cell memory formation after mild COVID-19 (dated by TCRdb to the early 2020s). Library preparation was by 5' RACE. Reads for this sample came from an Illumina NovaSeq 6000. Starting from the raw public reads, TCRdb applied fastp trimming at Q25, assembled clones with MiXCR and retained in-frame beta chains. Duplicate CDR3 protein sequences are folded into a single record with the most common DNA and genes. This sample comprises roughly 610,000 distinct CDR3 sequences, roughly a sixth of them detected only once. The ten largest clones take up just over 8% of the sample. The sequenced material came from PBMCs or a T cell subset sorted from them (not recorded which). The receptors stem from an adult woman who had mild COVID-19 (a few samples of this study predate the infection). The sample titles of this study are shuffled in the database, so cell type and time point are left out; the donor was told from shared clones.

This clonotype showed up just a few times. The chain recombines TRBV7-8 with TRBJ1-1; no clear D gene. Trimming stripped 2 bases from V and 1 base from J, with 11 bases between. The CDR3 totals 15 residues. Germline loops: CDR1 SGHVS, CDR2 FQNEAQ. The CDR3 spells CASSLKNPWNTEAFF. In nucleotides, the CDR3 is TGTGCCAGCAGCTTAAAGAACCCATGGAACACTGAAGCTTTCTTT. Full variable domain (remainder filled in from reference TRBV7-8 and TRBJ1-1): GAGVSQSPRYKVAKRGQDVALRCDPISGHVSLFWYQQALGQGPEFLTYFQNEAQLDKSGLPSDRFFAERPEGSVSTLKIQRTQQEDSAVYLCASSLKNPWNTEAFFGQGTRLTVV.

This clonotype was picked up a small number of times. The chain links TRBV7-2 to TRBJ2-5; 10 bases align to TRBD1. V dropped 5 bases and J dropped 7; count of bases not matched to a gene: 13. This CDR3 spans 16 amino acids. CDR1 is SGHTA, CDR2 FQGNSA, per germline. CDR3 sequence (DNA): TGTGCCAGCAGCACCCGGGGGACAGGGGTCTTTGGGACCCAGTACTTC. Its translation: CASSTRGTGVFGTQYF.

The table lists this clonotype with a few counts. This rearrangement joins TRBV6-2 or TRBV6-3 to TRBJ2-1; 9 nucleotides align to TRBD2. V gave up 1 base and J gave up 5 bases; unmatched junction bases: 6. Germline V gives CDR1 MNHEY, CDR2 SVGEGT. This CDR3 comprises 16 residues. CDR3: CASSYFMREGHNEQFF. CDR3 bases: TGTGCCAGCAGTTACTTTATGCGGGAGGGACACAATGAGCAGTTCTTC.

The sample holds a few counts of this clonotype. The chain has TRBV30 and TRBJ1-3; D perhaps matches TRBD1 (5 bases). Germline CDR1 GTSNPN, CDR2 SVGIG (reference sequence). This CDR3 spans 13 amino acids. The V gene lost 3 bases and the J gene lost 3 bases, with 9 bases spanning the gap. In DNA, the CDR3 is TGTGCCTGGAGGTGGGGGGTTGGAAACACCATATATTTT. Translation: CAWRWGVGNTIYF.

CDR3 nucleotides: TGTGCCAGCAGCCCCACGGGCCTAGGGACTAATGAAAAACTGTTTTTT. As protein: CASSPTGLGTNEKLFF. The gene calls are TRBV12-3 or TRBV12-4 and TRBJ1-4; D not resolved. The CDR3 sequence is 16 residues long. Trimming took off 6 bases at V and 2 bases at J, with 16 bases between the two ends.

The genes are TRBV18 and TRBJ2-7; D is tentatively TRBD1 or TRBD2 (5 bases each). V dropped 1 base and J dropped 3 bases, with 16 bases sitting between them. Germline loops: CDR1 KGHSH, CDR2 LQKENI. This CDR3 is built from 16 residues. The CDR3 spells CASSPRQGESGYEQYF. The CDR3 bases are TGTGCCAGCTCACCACGGCAGGGAGAGAGCGGCTACGAGCAGTACTTC.

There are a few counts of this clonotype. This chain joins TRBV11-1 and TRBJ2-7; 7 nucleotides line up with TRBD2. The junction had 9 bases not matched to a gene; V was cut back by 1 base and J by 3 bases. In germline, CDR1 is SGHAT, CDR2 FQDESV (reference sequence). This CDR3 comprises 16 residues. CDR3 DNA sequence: TGTGCCAGCAGCTTAGAACTAGCGCCTCTGGACTACGAGCAGTACTTC. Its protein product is CASSLELAPLDYEQYF.

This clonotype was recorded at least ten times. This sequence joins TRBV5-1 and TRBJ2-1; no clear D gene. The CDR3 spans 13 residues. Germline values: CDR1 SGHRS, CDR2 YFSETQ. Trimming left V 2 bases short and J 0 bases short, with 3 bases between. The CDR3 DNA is TGCGCCAGCAGCTTAAACTCCTACAATGAGCAGTTCTTC. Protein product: CASSLNSYNEQFF.

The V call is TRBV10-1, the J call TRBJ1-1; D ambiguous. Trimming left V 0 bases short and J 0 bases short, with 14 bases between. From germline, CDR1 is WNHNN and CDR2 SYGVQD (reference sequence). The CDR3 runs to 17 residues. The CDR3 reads CASSESMGSLMNTEAFF. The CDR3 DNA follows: TGCGCCAGCAGTGAGTCGATGGGGTCCTTGATGAACACTGAAGCTTTCTTT.

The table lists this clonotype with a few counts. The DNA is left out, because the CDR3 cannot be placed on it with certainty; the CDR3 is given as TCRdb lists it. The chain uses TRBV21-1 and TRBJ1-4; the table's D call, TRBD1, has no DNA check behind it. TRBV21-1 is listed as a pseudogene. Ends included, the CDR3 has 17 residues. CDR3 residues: CASSKVAVGTGYEKLFF.

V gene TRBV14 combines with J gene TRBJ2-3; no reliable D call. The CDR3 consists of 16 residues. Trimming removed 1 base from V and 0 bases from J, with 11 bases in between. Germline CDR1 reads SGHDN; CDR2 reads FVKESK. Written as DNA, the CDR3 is TGTGCCAGCAGCCAAGTAGGGAAACCAAGCACAGATACGCAGTATTTT. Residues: CASSQVGKPSTDTQYF.

Written as DNA, the CDR3 is TGTGCCACAGGACAGGGTAAAGTCACTGAAGCTTTCTTT. The encoded protein is CATGQGKVTEAFF. V and J are TRBV6-5 and TRBJ1-1; the match to TRBD1 covers 8 bases. The length of the CDR3 is 13 residues. V lost 10 bases to trimming and J lost 4 bases; unmatched junction nucleotides: 8. Germline CDR1 and CDR2: MNHEY and SVGAGI.

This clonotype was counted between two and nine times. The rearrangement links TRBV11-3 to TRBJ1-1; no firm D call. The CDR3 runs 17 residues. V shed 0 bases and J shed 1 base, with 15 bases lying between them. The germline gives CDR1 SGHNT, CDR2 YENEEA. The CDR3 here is CASSLERRSEGNTEAFF. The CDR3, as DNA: TGTGCCAGCAGCTTAGAAAGGAGGTCAGAGGGGAACACTGAAGCTTTCTTT.

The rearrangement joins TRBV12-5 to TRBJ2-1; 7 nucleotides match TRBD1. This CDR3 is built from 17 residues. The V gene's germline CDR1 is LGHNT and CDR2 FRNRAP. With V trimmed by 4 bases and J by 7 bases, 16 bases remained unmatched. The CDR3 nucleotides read TGTGCTAGTGGTTCGCTCCCAGACAGGGTGGTTCGGAATGAGCAGTTCTTC. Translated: CASGSLPDRVVRNEQFF.

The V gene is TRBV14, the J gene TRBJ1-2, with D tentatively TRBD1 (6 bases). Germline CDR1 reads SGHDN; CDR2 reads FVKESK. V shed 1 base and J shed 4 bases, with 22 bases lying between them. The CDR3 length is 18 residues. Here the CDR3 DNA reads TGTGCCAGCAGCCAAGGGGATTCGGGGGCGAAGAAGCCCTATGGCTACACCTTC. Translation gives CASSQGDSGAKKPYGYTF.

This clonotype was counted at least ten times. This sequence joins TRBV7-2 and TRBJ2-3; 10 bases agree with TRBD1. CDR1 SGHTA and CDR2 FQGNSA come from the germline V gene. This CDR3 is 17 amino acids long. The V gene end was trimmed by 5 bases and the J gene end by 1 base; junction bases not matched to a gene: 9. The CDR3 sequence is CASSVKTGGGRTDTQYF. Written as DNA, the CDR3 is TGTGCCAGCAGCGTAAAGACAGGGGGCGGCCGCACAGATACGCAGTATTTT.

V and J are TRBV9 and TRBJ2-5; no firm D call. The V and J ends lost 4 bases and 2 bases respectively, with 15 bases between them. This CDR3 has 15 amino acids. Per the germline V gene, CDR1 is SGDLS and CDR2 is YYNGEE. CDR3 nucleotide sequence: TGTGCCAGCAGCCCTCTATCCGGCTTACAAGAGACCCAGTACTTC. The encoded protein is CASSPLSGLQETQYF.

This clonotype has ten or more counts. The CDR3 DNA follows: TGTGCCAGCACCGGGGCCAGGGGGAGTAGGGACAATGAGCAGTTCTTC. Its translation is CASTGARGSRDNEQFF. This chain connects TRBV5-5 to TRBJ2-1; 7 nucleotides match TRBD1. Losses at the gene ends were 6 bases for V and 5 bases for J; bases not matched to a gene: 14. The germline gives CDR1 SGHKS, CDR2 YYEKEE (reference sequence). The length of the CDR3 is 16 residues.

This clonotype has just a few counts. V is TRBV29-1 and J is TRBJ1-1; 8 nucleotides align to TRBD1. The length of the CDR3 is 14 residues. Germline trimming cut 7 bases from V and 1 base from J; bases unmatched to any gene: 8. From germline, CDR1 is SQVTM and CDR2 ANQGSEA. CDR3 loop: CSDYRGGRNTEAFF. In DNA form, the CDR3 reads TGCAGCGACTACAGGGGGGGTCGGAACACTGAAGCTTTCTTT.

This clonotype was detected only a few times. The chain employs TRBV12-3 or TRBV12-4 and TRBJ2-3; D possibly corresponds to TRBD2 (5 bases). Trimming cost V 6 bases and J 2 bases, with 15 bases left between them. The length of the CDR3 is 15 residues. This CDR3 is CASSNTPGVTDTQYF. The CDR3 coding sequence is TGTGCCAGCAGCAATACCCCCGGGGTCACAGATACGCAGTATTTT.

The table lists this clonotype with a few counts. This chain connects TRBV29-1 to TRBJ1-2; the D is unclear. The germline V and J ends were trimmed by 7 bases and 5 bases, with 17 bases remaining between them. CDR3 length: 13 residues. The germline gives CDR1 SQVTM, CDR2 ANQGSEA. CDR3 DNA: TGCAGCGCTCAGGTTTCAGGATCATATGGCTACACCTTC. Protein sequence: CSAQVSGSYGYTF. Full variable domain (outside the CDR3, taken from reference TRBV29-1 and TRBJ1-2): SAVISQKPSRDICQRGTSLTIQCQVDSQVTMMFWYRQQPGQSLTLIATANQGSEATYESGFVIDKFPISRPNLTFSTLTVSNMSPEDSSIYLCSAQVSGSYGYTFGSGTRLTVV.

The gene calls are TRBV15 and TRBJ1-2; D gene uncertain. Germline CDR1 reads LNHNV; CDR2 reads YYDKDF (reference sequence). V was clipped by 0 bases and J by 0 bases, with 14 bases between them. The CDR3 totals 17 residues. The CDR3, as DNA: TGTGCCACCAGCAGAGATCGAGGCAGGTCCACTAACTATGGCTACACCTTC. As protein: CATSRDRGRSTNYGYTF.

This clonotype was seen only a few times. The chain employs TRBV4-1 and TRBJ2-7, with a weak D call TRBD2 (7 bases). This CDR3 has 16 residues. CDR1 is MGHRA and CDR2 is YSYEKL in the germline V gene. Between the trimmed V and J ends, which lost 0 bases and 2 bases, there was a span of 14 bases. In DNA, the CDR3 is TGCGCCAGCAGCCAAGAGTTCCGGGGGGCGACCTACGAGCAGTACTTC. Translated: CASSQEFRGATYEQYF.

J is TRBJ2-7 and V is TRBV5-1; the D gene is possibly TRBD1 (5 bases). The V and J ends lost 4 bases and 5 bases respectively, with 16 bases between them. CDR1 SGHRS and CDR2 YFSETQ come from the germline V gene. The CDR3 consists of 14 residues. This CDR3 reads CASSPIGAPHEQYF. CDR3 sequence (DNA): TGCGCCAGCAGCCCGATTGGGGCCCCCCACGAGCAGTACTTC.

The CDR3 DNA is TGTGCCAGCAGCTTAAACTCTGGCACTGAAGCTTTCTTT. It is translated as CASSLNSGTEAFF. The gene calls are TRBV7-8 and TRBJ1-1; no firm D call. The CDR3 extends over 13 amino acids. Germline CDR1 SGHVS, CDR2 FQNEAQ. V was clipped by 2 bases and J by 4 bases, with 8 bases between them.

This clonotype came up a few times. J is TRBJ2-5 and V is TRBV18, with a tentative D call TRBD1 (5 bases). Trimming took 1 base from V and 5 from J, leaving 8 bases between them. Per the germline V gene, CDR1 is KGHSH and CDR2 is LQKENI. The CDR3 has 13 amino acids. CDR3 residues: CASSPQQGETQYF. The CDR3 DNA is TGTGCCAGCTCACCACAGCAGGGCGAGACCCAGTACTTC.

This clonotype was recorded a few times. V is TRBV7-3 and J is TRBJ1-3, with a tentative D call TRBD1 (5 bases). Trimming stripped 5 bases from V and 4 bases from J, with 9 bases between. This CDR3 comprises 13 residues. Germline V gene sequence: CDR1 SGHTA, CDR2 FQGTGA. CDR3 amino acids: CASSRGDGNTIYF. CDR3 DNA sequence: TGTGCCAGCAGCCGAGGGGACGGAAACACCATATATTTT.

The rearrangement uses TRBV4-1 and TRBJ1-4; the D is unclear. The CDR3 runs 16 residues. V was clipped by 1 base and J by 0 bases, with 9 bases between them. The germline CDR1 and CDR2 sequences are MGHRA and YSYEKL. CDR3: CASSQGGFSTNEKLFF. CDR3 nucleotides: TGCGCCAGCAGCCAAGGAGGTTTCTCAACTAATGAAAAACTGTTTTTT.

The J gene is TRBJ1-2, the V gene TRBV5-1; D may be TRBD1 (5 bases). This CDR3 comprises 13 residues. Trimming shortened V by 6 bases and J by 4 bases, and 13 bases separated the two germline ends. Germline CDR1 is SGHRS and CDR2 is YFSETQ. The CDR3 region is CASTPGHGYGYTF. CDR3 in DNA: TGCGCCAGCACCCCAGGGCACGGCTATGGCTACACCTTC. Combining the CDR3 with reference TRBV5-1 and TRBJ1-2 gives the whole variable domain KAGVTQTPRYLIKTRGQQVTLSCSPISGHRSVSWYQQTPGQGLQFLFEYFSETQRNKGNFPGRFSGRQFSNSRSEMNVSTLELGDSALYLCASTPGHGYGYTFGSGTRLTVV.

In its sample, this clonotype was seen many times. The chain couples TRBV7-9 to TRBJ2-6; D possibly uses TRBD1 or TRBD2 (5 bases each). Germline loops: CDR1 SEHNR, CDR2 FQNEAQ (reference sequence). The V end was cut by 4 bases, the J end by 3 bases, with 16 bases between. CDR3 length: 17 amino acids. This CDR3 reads CASSYYAGTSGANVLTF. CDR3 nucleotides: TGTGCCAGCAGCTATTATGCCGGGACGAGTGGGGCCAACGTCCTGACTTTC.

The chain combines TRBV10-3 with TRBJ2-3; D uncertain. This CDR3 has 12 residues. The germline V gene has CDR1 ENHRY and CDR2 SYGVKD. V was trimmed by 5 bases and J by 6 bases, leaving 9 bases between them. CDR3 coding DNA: TGTGCCATCAGTAACAGTTCCGATACGCAGTATTTT. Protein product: CAISNSSDTQYF.

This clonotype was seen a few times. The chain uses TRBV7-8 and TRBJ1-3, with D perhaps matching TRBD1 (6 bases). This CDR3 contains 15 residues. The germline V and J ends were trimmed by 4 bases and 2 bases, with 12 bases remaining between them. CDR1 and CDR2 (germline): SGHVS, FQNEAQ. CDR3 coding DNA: TGTGCCAGCAGCTCTACAGGGAGGCCTGGAAACACCATATATTTT. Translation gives CASSSTGRPGNTIYF. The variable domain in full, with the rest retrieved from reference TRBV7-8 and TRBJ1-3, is GAGVSQSPRYKVAKRGQDVALRCDPISGHVSLFWYQQALGQGPEFLTYFQNEAQLDKSGLPSDRFFAERPEGSVSTLKIQRTQQEDSAVYLCASSSTGRPGNTIYFGEGSWLTVV.